Sequencing of this TCR beta chain was carried out in a study of T cells in Graves' hyperthyroidism and ophthalmopathy. Across the study: The authors collected peripheral blood at initial diagnosis, before any treatment.

There were TCR beta CDR3 regions amplified from RNA transcripts. The TCR CDR3 was amplified in a first-round RT-PCR using the HTBI primer set. A single record per CDR3 protein comes from TCRdb applying MiXCR to the multiplex PCR reads. Of approximately 30,000 distinct CDR3 sequences in the sample, around 52% are singletons; the top ten hold 20% to 30%. The germline V gene has CDR1 LGHDT and CDR2 YNNKEL (reference sequence). Deletions cut 1 base from V and 5 bases from J, with 11 bases between. This CDR3 spans 15 amino acids. Study-wide findings and caveats: Model output signaled ophthalmopathy a median approximately 6 months ahead of onset.

This clonotype occurred many times. Its antigen remains unknown. Ophthalmopathy patients had moderate-to-severe active disease, CAS ≥3, NOSPECS ≥4, and disease duration under 3 months. Diagnoses were established using clinical symptoms, serum thyroxine and TRAb, thyroid ultrasound and orbital computed tomography. The material sequenced was blood. The source is a woman aged 40 to 50 with Graves' ophthalmopathy. The chain is built from TRBV3-1 and TRBJ1-4, with D perhaps TRBD1 (5 bases). The CDR3 here is CASSQGGNGNEKLFF. CDR3 nucleotide sequence: TGTGCCAGCAGCCAAGGGGGCAATGGGAATGAAAAACTGTTTTTT. Full variable domain (remainder filled in from reference TRBV3-1 and TRBJ1-4): DTAVSQTPKYLVTQMGNDKSIKCEQNLGHDTMYWYKQDSKKFLKIMFSYNNKELIINETVPNRFSPKSPDKAHLNLHINSLELGDSAVYFCASSQGGNGNEKLFFGSGTQLSVL.